These 20 T cell receptor beta chains came from one sample sequenced in a study of vaccination and CD4 T cells after COVID-19. Sequencing of the DNA from cultured CD4+ T cells was carried out with the Oncomine TCR Beta short-read assay. TCRdb reprocessed the PCR reads via MiXCR and lists one record per CDR3 protein. This table has more than 4,500 distinct CDR3 sequences, less than 45% appearing once. No antigen is known for these receptors. The sample's treatment: approximately nine-day PBMC culture with coronavirus spike peptide pools or control peptides (ViraFEST assay). The sequencing sample was made of CD4+ T cells from blood, cultured in vitro. The source is a human donor who had recovered from COVID-19.

The chain carries TRBV7-2 and TRBJ2-7; D not certain. The CDR3 totals 14 residues. Per the germline V gene, CDR1 is SGHTA and CDR2 is FQGNSA. Trimming shortened V by 5 bases and J by 1 base, and 12 bases separated the two germline ends. The CDR3 DNA is TGTGCCAGCAGCCTGGTCCAAGCGTCCTACGAGCAGTACTTC. Translated, it gives CASSLVQASYEQYF. The entire variable domain, with the rest obtained from reference TRBV7-2 and TRBJ2-7, is as follows: GAGVSQSPSNKVTEKGKDVELRCDPISGHTALYWYRQSLGQGLEFLIYFQGNSAPDKSGLPSDRFSAERTGGSVSTLTIQRTQQEDSAVYLCASSLVQASYEQYFGPGTRLTVT.

This rearrangement joins TRBV19 to TRBJ1-2; tentative D call: TRBD1 (6 bases). The V and J ends lost 1 base and 4 bases respectively, with 10 bases between them. The CDR3 consists of 14 residues. Germline V lookup: CDR1 LNHDA, CDR2 SQIVND (reference sequence). The CDR3 sequence is CASSIGDNFYGYTF. In DNA form, the CDR3 reads TGTGCCAGTAGTATAGGGGACAACTTCTATGGCTACACCTTC. Combining the CDR3 with reference TRBV19 and TRBJ1-2 gives the whole variable domain DGGITQSPKYLFRKEGQNVTLSCEQNLNHDAMYWYRQDPGQGLRLIYYSQIVNDFQKGDIAEGYSVSREKKESFPLTVTSAQKNPTAFYLCASSIGDNFYGYTFGSGTRLTVV.

This clonotype was seen a handful of times. V and J are TRBV27 and TRBJ1-1, with 11 bases identical to TRBD1. V was clipped by 2 bases and J by 5 bases; unmatched bases: 1. From germline, CDR1 is MNHEY and CDR2 SMNVEV (reference sequence). CDR3 length: 14 residues. As DNA, the CDR3 is TGTGCCAGCAGTTTAGGGACAGGGGGAACTGAAGCTTTCTTT. As protein: CASSLGTGGTEAFF.

In its sample, this clonotype ranks as medium-sized. This sequence joins TRBV9 and TRBJ2-1; D gene uncertain. The CDR3 is made up of 12 amino acids. Deletions cut 6 bases from V and 8 bases from J, with 12 bases between. Germline assignment: CDR1 SGDLS and CDR2 YYNGEE. CDR3 coding DNA: TGTGCCAGCACCCGAACCGGGTATGAGCAGTTCTTC. Translating gives CASTRTGYEQFF. Complete variable domain (other parts from reference TRBV9 and TRBJ2-1): DSGVTQTPKHLITATGQRVTLRCSPRSGDLSVYWYQQSLDQGLQFLIQYYNGEERAKGNILERFSAQQFPDLHSELNLSSLELGDSALYFCASTRTGYEQFFGPGTRLTVL.

This chain joins TRBV20-1 and TRBJ2-3; D is ambiguous. With 1 base removed from V and 9 bases from J, the gap between germline ends came to 8 bases. The germline gives CDR1 DFQATT, CDR2 SNEGSKA (reference sequence). The CDR3 has 11 residues. The CDR3 DNA sequence: TGCAGTGCTAGAGTGGAGAACACGCAGTATTTT. This translates into CSARVENTQYF.

The chain employs TRBV6-1 and TRBJ1-1, with D possibly being TRBD1 (6 bases). The germline V gene encodes CDR1 MNHNS and CDR2 SASEGT. Trimming took 5 bases from V and 11 from J, leaving 18 bases between them. The CDR3 has 13 residues. In DNA, the CDR3 is TGTGCCAGCAGTCCACAGGGTGGGCGTCTGGCTTTCTTT. Residues: CASSPQGGRLAFF.

V and J are TRBV27 and TRBJ1-3; no definite D call. V shed 3 bases and J shed 0 bases, with 18 bases lying between them. The CDR3 has 18 amino acids. Germline V lookup: CDR1 MNHEY, CDR2 SMNVEV (reference sequence). The CDR3 here is CASSLSGVSLNSGNTIYF. As DNA, the CDR3 is TGTGCCAGCAGTTTGTCAGGAGTCAGTTTAAACTCTGGAAACACCATATATTTT.

This clonotype has only a few counts. The chain combines TRBV6-1 with TRBJ1-2; 11 bases agree with TRBD1. J lost 4 bases, V lost 6 bases, and 4 bases had no gene match. Germline values: CDR1 MNHNS, CDR2 SASEGT. The CDR3 length is 14 residues. In nucleotides, the CDR3 is TGTGCCAGCAGCCGGGGACAGGGGGGCTATGGCTACACCTTC. It yields the protein CASSRGQGGYGYTF.

CDR3 region: CASSLAGGLSGYTF. The CDR3 DNA reads as TGCGCCAGCAGCCTAGCAGGGGGTCTCTCAGGCTACACCTTC. V is TRBV4-1 and J is TRBJ1-2; TRBD1 matches 7 bases. V lost 4 bases, J lost 8 bases, and 10 bases stayed unmatched. Germline values: CDR1 MGHRA, CDR2 YSYEKL. The CDR3 spans 14 residues.

The J gene is TRBJ1-5, the V gene TRBV20-1, with a possible D match to TRBD1 (5 bases). Deletions cut 3 bases from V and 0 bases from J, with 12 bases between. Germline values: CDR1 DFQATT, CDR2 SNEGSKA (reference sequence). CDR3 length: 15 amino acids. The CDR3 sequence: CSASPGGFSNQPQHF. The CDR3 DNA reads TGCAGTGCTAGCCCGGGGGGGTTTAGCAATCAGCCCCAGCATTTT.

In its sample, this clonotype ranks as medium-sized (0.01 to 0.1%). The V gene is TRBV9, the J gene TRBJ2-1; D not resolved. Trimming removed 0 bases from V and 3 bases from J, with 1 base in between. The CDR3 is 12 amino acids. Looked up from germline, CDR1 is SGDLS and CDR2 is YYNGEE. CDR3 sequence: CASSVGYNEQFF. The DNA of the CDR3 is TGTGCCAGCAGCGTAGGCTACAATGAGCAGTTCTTC.

This chain links TRBV6-2 or TRBV6-3 with TRBJ2-7; D remains unclear. Trimming took off 7 bases at V and 2 bases at J, with 15 bases between the two ends. CDR1 MNHEY and CDR2 SVGEGT come from the germline V gene. The length of the CDR3 is 14 residues. The CDR3 sequence is CASTSLPSTYEQYF. The CDR3 bases are TGTGCCAGCACTTCCCTCCCTAGTACCTACGAGCAGTACTTC.

Within the sample, this clonotype is medium-sized. The chain links TRBV6-5 to TRBJ1-2; the D gene is possibly TRBD1 (6 bases). Germline CDR1 and CDR2: MNHEY and SVGAGI. The V end lost 3 bases, the J end lost 7 bases, and 12 bases lay between the germline ends. The CDR3 is made up of 13 amino acids. Here the CDR3 reads CASSYWGGSGYTF. Here the CDR3 DNA reads TGTGCCAGCAGTTATTGGGGGGGCTCTGGCTACACCTTC.

The chain joins TRBV4-2 to TRBJ2-7, with 8 bases identical to TRBD1. In germline, CDR1 is LGHNA, CDR2 YNFKEQ. The CDR3 covers 12 residues. J lost 9 bases, V lost 3 bases, and 4 bases had no gene match. This CDR3 is CASSHIGQGQYF. The CDR3 nucleotides are TGTGCCAGCAGCCACATCGGACAGGGGCAGTACTTC.

This chain uses TRBV5-4 with TRBJ2-7; 10 positions agree with TRBD2. The length of the CDR3 is 15 residues. The V gene's germline CDR1 is SGHNT and CDR2 YYREEE (reference sequence). The ends lost 2 bases at V and 2 bases at J; junction bases unmatched: 4. The CDR3 DNA sequence: TGTGCCAGCAGCTTTTTAGCGGGAGGCCCCTACGAGCAGTACTTC. It specifies CASSFLAGGPYEQYF. Filled out from reference TRBV5-4 and TRBJ2-7, the complete variable domain reads ETGVTQSPTHLIKTRGQQVTLRCSSQSGHNTVSWYQQALGQGPQFIFQYYREEENGRGNFPPRFSGLQFPNYSSELNVNALELDDSALYLCASSFLAGGPYEQYFGPGTRLTVT.

The chain couples TRBV7-9 to TRBJ1-1, with 7 bases matching TRBD1. V shed 4 bases and J 4 bases; nucleotides not matched to a gene: 3. Germline V gene lookup returns CDR1 SEHNR and CDR2 FQNEAQ (reference sequence). The CDR3 contains 13 residues. CDR3 residues: CASSSQGLTEAFF. The CDR3 DNA sequence: TGTGCCAGCAGCTCACAGGGGCTCACTGAAGCTTTCTTT.

The chain joins TRBV23-1 to TRBJ2-2; TRBD2 matches 7 bases. TRBV23-1 is marked as an open reading frame, function uncertain. This CDR3 comprises 21 residues. The V segment lost 0 bases and the J segment 3 bases; nucleotides outside the gene matches: 19. CDR3 protein: CASSQSSGAQLGGRHTGELFF. In nucleotides, the CDR3 is TGCGCCAGCAGTCAATCAAGCGGGGCCCAATTGGGCGGGAGACACACCGGGGAGCTGTTTTTT.

This clonotype was seen a handful of times. The chain has TRBV2 and TRBJ1-5; D unresolved. V was cut by 8 bases and J by 1 base, with 9 bases left in between. The CDR3 consists of 13 residues. In germline, CDR1 is SNHLY, CDR2 FYNNEI. The CDR3 loop reads CASATESNQPQHF. The CDR3 nucleotides read TGTGCCAGCGCCACGGAAAGCAATCAGCCCCAGCATTTT.

This clonotype was counted a few times. The chain is built from TRBV11-1 and TRBJ2-5; D uncertain. CDR3 length: 14 residues. V was shortened by 4 bases and J by 2 bases, with 11 bases between the two germline ends. CDR1 SGHAT and CDR2 FQDESV come from the germline V gene (reference sequence). DNA of the CDR3: TGTGCCAGCAGCTCACCGACACGGCAAGAGACCCAGTACTTC. As protein: CASSSPTRQETQYF.

This clonotype appeared once. The rearrangement joins TRBV7-2 to TRBJ1-2; 9 nucleotides agree with TRBD1. Germline V CDR1 and CDR2: SGHTA, FQGNSA. This CDR3 is built from 15 residues. Germline trimming cut 5 bases from V and 4 bases from J; bases unmatched to any gene: 8. The CDR3 here is CASSPAGTGTYGYTF. CDR3 DNA: TGTGCCAGCAGCCCCGCCGGGACAGGGACCTATGGCTACACCTTC.